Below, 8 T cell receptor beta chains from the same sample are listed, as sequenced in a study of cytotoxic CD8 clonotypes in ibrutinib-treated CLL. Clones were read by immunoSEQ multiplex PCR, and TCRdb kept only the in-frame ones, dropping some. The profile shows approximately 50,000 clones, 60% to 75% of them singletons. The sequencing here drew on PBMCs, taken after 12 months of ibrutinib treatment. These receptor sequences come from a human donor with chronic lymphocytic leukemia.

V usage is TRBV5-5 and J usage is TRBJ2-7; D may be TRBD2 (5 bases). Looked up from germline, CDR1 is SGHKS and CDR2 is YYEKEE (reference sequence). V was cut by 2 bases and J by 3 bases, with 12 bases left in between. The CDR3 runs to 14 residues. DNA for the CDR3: TGTGCCAGCAGCTTTGGGTCGGCGGGCTACGAGCAGTACTTC. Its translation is CASSFGSAGYEQYF. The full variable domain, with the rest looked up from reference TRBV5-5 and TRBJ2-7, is DAGVTQSPTHLIKTRGQQVTLRCSPISGHKSVSWYQQVLGQGPQFIFQYYEKEERGRGNFPDRFSARQFPNYSSELNVNALLLGDSALYLCASSFGSAGYEQYFGPGTRLTVT.

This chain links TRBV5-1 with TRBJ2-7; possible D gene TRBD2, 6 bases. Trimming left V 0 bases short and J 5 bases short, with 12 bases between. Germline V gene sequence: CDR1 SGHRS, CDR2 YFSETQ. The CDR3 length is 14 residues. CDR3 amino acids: CASSLDRREDEQYF. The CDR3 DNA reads TGCGCCAGCAGCTTGGATCGCAGGGAGGACGAGCAGTACTTC.

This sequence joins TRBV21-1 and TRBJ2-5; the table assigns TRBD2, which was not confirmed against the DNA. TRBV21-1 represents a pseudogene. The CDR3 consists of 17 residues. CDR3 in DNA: TGTGCCAGCAGCAAAGCCTCCCCTTGGGGAGGGAGGGTGACCCAGTACTTC. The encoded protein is CASSKASPWGGRVTQYF.

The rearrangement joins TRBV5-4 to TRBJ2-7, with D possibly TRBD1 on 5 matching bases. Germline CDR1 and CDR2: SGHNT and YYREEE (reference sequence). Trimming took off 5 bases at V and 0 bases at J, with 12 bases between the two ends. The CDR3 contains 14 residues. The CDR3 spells CASRETVSSYEQYF. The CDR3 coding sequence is TGTGCCAGCAGGGAGACAGTAAGCTCCTACGAGCAGTACTTC.

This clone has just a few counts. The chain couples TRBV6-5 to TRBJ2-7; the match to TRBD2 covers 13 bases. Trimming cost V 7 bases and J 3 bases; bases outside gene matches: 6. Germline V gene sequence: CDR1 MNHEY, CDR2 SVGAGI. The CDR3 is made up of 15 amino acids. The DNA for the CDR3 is TGTGCCAGCAAAGGACTAGCGGGGGCCAACTACGAGCAGTACTTC. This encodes CASKGLAGANYEQYF.

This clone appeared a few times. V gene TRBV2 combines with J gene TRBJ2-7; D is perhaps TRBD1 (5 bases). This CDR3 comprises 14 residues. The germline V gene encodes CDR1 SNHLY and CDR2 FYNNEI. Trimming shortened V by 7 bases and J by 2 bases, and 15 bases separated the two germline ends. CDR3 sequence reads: CASIPSGMAYEQYF. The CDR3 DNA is TGTGCCAGCATACCTTCAGGGATGGCCTACGAGCAGTACTTC.

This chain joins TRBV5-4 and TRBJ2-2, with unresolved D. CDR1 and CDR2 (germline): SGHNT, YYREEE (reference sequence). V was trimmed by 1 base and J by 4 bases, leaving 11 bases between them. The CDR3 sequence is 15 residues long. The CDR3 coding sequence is TGTGCCAGCAGCTTGACTCAAGGAAGCACCGGGGAGCTGTTTTTT. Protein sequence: CASSLTQGSTGELFF.

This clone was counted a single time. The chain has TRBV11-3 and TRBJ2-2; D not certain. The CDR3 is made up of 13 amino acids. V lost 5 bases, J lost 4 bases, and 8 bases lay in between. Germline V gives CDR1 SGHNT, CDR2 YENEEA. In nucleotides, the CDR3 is TGTGCCAGCAGCGGGGTTTTCACCGGGGAGCTGTTTTTT. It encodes CASSGVFTGELFF.